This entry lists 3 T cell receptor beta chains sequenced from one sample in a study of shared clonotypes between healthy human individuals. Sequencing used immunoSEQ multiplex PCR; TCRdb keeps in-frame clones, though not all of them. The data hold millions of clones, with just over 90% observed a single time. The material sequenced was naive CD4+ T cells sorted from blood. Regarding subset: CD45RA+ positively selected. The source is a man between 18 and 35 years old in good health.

Here the CDR3 reads CASSHRDRDNSPLHF. The CDR3 nucleotides read TGTGCCAGCAGTCACCGGGACAGGGATAATTCACCCCTCCACTTT. The V call is TRBV27, the J call TRBJ1-6; 9 nucleotides agree with TRBD1. The length of the CDR3 is 15 residues. Germline CDR1 reads MNHEY; CDR2 reads SMNVEV (reference sequence). J lost 5 bases, V lost 5 bases, and 4 bases had no gene match.

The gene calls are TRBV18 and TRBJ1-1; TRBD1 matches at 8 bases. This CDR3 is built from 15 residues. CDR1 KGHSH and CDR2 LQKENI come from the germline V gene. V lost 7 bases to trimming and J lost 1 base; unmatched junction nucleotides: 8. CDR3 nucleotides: TGTGCCAGCTATACAGGACAGGGTCCGAACACTGAAGCTTTCTTT. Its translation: CASYTGQGPNTEAFF. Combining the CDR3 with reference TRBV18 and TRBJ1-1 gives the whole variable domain NAGVMQNPRHLVRRRGQEARLRCSPMKGHSHVYWYRQLPEEGLKFMVYLQKENIIDESGMPKERFSAEFPKEGPSILRIQQVVRGDSAAYFCASYTGQGPNTEAFFGQGTRLTVV.

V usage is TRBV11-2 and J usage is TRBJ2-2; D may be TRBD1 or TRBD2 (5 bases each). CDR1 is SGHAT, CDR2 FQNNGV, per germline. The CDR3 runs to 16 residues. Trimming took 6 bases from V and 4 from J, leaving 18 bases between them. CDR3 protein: CASSPSGTQLTGELFF. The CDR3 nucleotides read TGTGCCAGCAGTCCTTCCGGGACCCAACTCACCGGGGAGCTGTTTTTT.